A single sample gave rise to the 7 T cell receptor beta chains below, sequenced in a study of Ad26.COV2.S vaccination and SARS-CoV-2 variants (dated by TCRdb to about 2021). The protocol used for the library was the immunoSEQ multiplex PCR assay. TCRdb mirrors the immuneACCESS table, restricted to in-frame sequences. Some clones are absent from its copies; in checked studies, under half trace to an unresolved V gene, and the reason for the others is unknown. In all, the sample holds 350,000 to 500,000 clones, and 90% of those were seen once. The ten largest make up about 4.1% of the sample. Taken with the paper, the label for treatment or condition translates to: 15 to 20 received Ad26.COV2.S at low or high dose, single or two shots; five or six received placebo; per-sample allocation not given. For vaccine and placebo recipients, repertoires were sequenced using samples collected on day 63 after the first injection.

Sequenced here: peripheral blood, sampled in a trial of Ad26.COV2.S vaccine versus placebo. These receptors were collected from a person aged 18-65 years who received the Ad26.COV2.S COVID-19 vaccine or a placebo.

V gene TRBV19 combines with J gene TRBJ2-3; D may be TRBD2 (5 bases). The CDR3 loop spans 14 amino acids. Germline V lookup: CDR1 LNHDA, CDR2 SQIVND (reference sequence). V lost 3 bases, J lost 4 bases, and 11 bases lay in between. CDR3 loop: CASSIRAGPDTQYF. DNA for the CDR3: TGTGCCAGTAGTATTAGGGCGGGTCCAGATACGCAGTATTTT.

The chain links TRBV28 to TRBJ2-7; 8 nucleotides agree with TRBD2. The V gene's germline CDR1 is MDHEN and CDR2 SYDVKM. Trimming at V came to 6 bases and at J to 5 bases, leaving 9 bases not matched to a gene. The CDR3 totals 14 residues. DNA for the CDR3: TGTGCCAGCAGCCGTGGGACTAGTCCCCACGAGCAGTACTTC. Its protein product is CASSRGTSPHEQYF.

This rearrangement joins TRBV28 to TRBJ2-4; no clear D gene. The CDR3 extends over 16 amino acids. The V gene's germline CDR1 is MDHEN and CDR2 SYDVKM. Deletions cut 6 bases from V and 1 base from J, with 16 bases between. The CDR3 spells CASRPVAMGAKNIQYF. In DNA form, the CDR3 reads TGTGCCAGCAGACCCGTGGCCATGGGGGCCAAAAACATTCAGTACTTC. The variable domain in full, with the rest retrieved from reference TRBV28 and TRBJ2-4, is DVKVTQSSRYLVKRTGEKVFLECVQDMDHENMFWYRQDPGLGLRLIYFSYDVKMKEKGDIPEGYSVSREKKERFSLILESASTNQTSMYLCASRPVAMGAKNIQYFGAGTRLSVL.

V usage is TRBV7-8 and J usage is TRBJ1-6; D unclear. Germline V CDR1 and CDR2: SGHVS, FQNEAQ. Trimming took 4 bases from V and 15 from J, leaving 19 bases between them. There are 14 residues in the CDR3. The CDR3 region is CASSSVLRLELLHF. In DNA, the CDR3 is TGTGCCAGCAGCTCGGTCCTCAGGTTGGAGCTCCTCCACTTT.

This chain joins TRBV6-5 and TRBJ1-6; no definite D call. Germline values: CDR1 MNHEY, CDR2 SVGAGI. Trimming took off 10 bases at V and 7 bases at J, with 17 bases between the two ends. This CDR3 comprises 14 residues. CDR3 bases: TGTGCCACTACGGACGGGTTCAGGAATTCACCCCTCCACTTT. Residues: CATTDGFRNSPLHF.

This sequence joins TRBV18 and TRBJ1-5; 7 nucleotides match TRBD1. Germline CDR1 is KGHSH and CDR2 is LQKENI. Germline trimming cut 2 bases from V and 3 bases from J; bases unmatched to any gene: 7. The CDR3 covers 16 residues. The CDR3 region has the DNA TGTGCCAGCTCACCAAGACAAGGACAGGACAATCAGCCCCAGCATTTT. As protein: CASSPRQGQDNQPQHF.

This clone has only one observation. The chain couples TRBV19 to TRBJ2-5; TRBD1 might be the D (6 bases). Germline assignment: CDR1 LNHDA and CDR2 SQIVND (reference sequence). With 5 bases removed from V and 5 bases from J, the gap between germline ends came to 15 bases. This CDR3 is built from 14 residues. The CDR3 is CASSLGAVRETQYF. The CDR3 coding sequence is TGTGCCAGTAGTCTGGGGGCGGTCCGGGAGACCCAGTACTTC.